The following is a T cell receptor beta chain sequence with its context. The source of the sample is a study of shared clonotypes between healthy human individuals. Only in-frame clones appear in the TCRdb table, and some are missing; sequencing was by immunoSEQ multiplex PCR. The sample shows under 2.5 million clones, 85% to 95% of them seen only once. V dropped 0 bases and J dropped 7; count of bases not matched to a gene: 13. This CDR3 has 18 residues. Germline CDR1 and CDR2: SGDLS and YYNGEE. The sequence was obtained from a man younger than 35 in good health. Some clones in this sample may be carry-over from other donors' samples. V and J are TRBV9 and TRBJ1-4; 9 positions match TRBD1. Input material: naive CD4+ T cells from PBMCs. Noted subset: CD45RA+ positively selected. The CDR3 region is CASSVGRDRAGSGEKLFF. The CDR3 DNA follows: TGTGCCAGCAGCGTAGGCCGGGACAGGGCGGGCAGCGGTGAAAAACTGTTTTTT.